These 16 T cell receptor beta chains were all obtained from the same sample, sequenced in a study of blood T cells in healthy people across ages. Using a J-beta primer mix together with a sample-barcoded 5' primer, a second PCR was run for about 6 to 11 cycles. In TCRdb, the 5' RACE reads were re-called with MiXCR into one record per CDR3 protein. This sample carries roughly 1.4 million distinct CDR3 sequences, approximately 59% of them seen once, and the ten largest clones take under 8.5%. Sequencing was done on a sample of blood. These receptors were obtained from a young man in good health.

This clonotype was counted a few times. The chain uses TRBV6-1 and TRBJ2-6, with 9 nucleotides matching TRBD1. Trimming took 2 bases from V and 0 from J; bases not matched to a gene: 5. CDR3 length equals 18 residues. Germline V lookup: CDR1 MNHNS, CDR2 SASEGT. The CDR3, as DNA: TGTGCCAGCAGTGAACCGACAGGGGGGACCTCTGGGGCCAACGTCCTGACTTTC. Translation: CASSEPTGGTSGANVLTF.

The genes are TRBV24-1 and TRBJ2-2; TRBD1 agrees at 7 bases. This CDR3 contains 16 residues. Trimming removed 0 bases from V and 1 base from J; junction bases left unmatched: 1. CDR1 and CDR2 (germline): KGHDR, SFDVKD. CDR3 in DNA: TGTGCCACCAGTGATTTGAGACAGGGGAACACCGGGGAGCTGTTTTTT. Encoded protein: CATSDLRQGNTGELFF.

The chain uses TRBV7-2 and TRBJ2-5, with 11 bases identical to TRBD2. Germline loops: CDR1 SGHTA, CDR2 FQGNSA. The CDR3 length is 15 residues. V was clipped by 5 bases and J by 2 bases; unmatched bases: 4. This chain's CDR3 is CASSRTSGLQETQYF. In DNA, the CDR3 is TGTGCCAGCAGCAGGACTAGCGGGTTACAAGAGACCCAGTACTTC.

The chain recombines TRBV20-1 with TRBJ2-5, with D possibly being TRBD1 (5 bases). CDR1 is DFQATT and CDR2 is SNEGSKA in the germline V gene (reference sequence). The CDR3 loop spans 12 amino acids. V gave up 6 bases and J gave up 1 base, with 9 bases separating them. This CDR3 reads CSAKDSQETQYF. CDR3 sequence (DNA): TGCAGTGCGAAAGACAGCCAAGAGACCCAGTACTTC.

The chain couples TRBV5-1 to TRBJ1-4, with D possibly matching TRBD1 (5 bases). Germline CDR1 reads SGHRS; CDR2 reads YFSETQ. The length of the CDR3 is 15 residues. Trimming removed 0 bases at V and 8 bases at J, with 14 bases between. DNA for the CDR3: TGCGCCAGCAGCTTGGCCGGGGGGGTAGGAGAAAAACTGTTTTTT. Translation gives CASSLAGGVGEKLFF.

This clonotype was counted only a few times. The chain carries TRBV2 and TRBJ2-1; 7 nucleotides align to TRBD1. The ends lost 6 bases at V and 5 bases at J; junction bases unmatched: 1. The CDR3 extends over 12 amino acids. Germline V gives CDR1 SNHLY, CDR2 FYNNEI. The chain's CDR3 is CASSGTDNEQFF. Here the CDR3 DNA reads TGTGCCAGCAGCGGGACAGACAATGAGCAGTTCTTC.

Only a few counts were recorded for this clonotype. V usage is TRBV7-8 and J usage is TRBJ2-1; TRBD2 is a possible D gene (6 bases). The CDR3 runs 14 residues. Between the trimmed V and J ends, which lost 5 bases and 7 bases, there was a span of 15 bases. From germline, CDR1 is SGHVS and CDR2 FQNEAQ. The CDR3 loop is CASSGTGGWNEQFF. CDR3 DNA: TGTGCCAGCAGCGGGACTGGGGGTTGGAATGAGCAGTTCTTC.

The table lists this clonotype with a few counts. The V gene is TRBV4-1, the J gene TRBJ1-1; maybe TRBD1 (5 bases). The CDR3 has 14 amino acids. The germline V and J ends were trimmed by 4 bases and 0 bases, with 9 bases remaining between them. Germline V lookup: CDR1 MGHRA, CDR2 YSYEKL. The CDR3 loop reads CASSPRGVNTEAFF. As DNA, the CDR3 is TGCGCCAGCAGCCCAAGGGGCGTGAACACTGAAGCTTTCTTT.

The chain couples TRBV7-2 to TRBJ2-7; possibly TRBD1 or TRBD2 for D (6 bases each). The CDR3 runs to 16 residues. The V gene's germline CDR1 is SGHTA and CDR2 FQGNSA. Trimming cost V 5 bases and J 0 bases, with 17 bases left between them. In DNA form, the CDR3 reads TGTGCCAGCAGCATCCAGTTAGGGGGGAGCTCCTACGAGCAGTACTTC. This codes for CASSIQLGGSSYEQYF.

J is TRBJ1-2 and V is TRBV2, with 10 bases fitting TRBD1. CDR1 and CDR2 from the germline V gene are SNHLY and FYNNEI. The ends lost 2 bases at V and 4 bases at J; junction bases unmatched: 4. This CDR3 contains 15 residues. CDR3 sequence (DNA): TGTGCCAGCAGTGAATTGGGGACAGGGGCCTATGGCTACACCTTC. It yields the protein CASSELGTGAYGYTF.

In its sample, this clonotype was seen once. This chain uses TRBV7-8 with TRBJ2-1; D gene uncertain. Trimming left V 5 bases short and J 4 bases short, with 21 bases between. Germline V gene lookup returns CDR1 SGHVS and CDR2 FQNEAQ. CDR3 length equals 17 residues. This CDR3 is CASSPDGSGQIYNEQFF. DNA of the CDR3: TGTGCCAGCAGCCCAGACGGATCGGGCCAAATATACAATGAGCAGTTCTTC.

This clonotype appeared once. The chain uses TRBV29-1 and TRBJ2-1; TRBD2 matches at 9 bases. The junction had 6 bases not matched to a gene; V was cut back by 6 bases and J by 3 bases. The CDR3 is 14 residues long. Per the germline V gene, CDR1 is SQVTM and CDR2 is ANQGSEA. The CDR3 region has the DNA TGCAGCGTCGGCGGGAGGGCCAACTACAATGAGCAGTTCTTC. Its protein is CSVGGRANYNEQFF.

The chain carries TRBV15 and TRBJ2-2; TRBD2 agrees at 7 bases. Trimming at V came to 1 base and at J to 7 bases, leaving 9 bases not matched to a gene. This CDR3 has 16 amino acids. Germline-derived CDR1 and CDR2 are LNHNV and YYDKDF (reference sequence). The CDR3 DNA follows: TGTGCCACCAGCAGAGGATTGGCGGGAGCTATCGGGGAGCTGTTTTTT. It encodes CATSRGLAGAIGELFF.

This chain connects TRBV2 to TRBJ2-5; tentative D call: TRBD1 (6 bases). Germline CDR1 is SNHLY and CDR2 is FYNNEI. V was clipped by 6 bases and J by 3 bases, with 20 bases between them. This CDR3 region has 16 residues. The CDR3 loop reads CASSDLRDTSKETQYF. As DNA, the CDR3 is TGTGCCAGCAGCGACCTACGGGACACCTCAAAAGAGACCCAGTACTTC.

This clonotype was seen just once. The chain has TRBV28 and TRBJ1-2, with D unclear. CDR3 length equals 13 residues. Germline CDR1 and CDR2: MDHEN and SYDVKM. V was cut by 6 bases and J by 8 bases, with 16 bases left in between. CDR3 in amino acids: CASRTPDLRGYTF. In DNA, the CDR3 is TGTGCCAGCAGGACCCCCGATTTGCGAGGCTACACCTTC.

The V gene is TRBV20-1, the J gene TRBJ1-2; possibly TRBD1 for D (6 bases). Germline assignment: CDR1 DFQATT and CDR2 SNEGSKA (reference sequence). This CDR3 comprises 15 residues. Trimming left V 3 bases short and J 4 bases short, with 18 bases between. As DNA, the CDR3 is TGCAGTGCTAGCAGGAGAGCTGGGACATCCTATGGCTACACCTTC. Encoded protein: CSASRRAGTSYGYTF.